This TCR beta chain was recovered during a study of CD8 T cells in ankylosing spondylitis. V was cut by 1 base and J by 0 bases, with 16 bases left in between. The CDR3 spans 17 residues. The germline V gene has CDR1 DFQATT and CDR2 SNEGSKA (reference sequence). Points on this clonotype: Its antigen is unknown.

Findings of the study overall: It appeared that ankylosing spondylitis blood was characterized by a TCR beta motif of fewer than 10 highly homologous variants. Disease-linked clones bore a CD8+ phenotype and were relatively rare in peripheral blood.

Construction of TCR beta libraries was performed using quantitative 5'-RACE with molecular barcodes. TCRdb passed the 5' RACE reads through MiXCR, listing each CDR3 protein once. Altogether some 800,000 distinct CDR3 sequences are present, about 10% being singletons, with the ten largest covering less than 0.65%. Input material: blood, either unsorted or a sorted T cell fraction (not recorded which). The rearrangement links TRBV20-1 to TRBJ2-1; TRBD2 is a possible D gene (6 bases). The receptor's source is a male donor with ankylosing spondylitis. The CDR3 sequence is CSARGRTTDDSYNEQFF. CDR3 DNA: TGCAGTGCTAGAGGGCGGACTACCGACGACTCCTACAATGAGCAGTTCTTC.